The 24 T cell receptor beta chains below were found in one sample sequenced in a study of blood T cell repertoires in COVID-19. Here immunoSEQ multiplex PCR was the method, and the copy in TCRdb shows in-frame clones only, minus some. The sample includes some 340,000 clones, around 87% of them seen just once. The sample comprised PBMCs or T cells enriched from blood (not recorded which). The origin of the receptors is a woman in her twenties or thirties who had recovered from COVID-19.

The chain is built from TRBV7-9 and TRBJ1-5; a weak D match, TRBD1 (5 bases). In germline, CDR1 is SEHNR, CDR2 FQNEAQ (reference sequence). V was trimmed by 5 bases and J by 5 bases, leaving 10 bases between them. The CDR3 extends over 13 amino acids. The DNA of the CDR3 is TGTGCCAGCAGCCTGGGGGGGGATCAGCCCCAGCATTTT. Its protein product is CASSLGGDQPQHF.

The chain links TRBV5-6 to TRBJ2-7; the D gene is possibly TRBD2 (6 bases). CDR1 and CDR2 (germline): SGHDT, YYEEEE. The CDR3 is made up of 16 amino acids. Between the trimmed V and J ends, which lost 4 bases and 3 bases, there was a span of 20 bases. The CDR3 DNA is TGTGCCAGCAGCCCTCTGGGGGGAGGCGATTACTACGAGCAGTACTTC. Amino acid sequence: CASSPLGGGDYYEQYF.

This clone was seen a few times. This chain joins TRBV3-1 (or the pseudogene TRBV3-2) and TRBJ2-7, with D perhaps matching TRBD1 (5 bases). Trimming pared 2 bases from V and 7 bases from J, leaving 9 bases between. Per the germline V gene, CDR1 is LGHDT and CDR2 is YNNKEL (reference sequence). There are 12 residues in the CDR3. Written as DNA, the CDR3 is TGTGCCAGCAGCCAAAACAGGATGGAGCAGTACTTC. Protein sequence: CASSQNRMEQYF.

The chain joins TRBV29-1 to TRBJ2-7; D is perhaps TRBD1 (6 bases). This CDR3 spans 14 amino acids. Trimming removed 7 bases from V and 0 bases from J, with 16 bases in between. CDR1 and CDR2 (germline): SQVTM, ANQGSEA. CDR3 sequence: CSAQTGHGSYEQYF. The DNA for the CDR3 is TGCAGCGCCCAAACGGGACATGGCTCCTACGAGCAGTACTTC.

J is TRBJ1-2 and V is TRBV2, with D unresolved. There are 14 residues in the CDR3. Germline CDR1 is SNHLY and CDR2 is FYNNEI. The ends were cut back, 10 bases at V and 2 bases at J, with 17 bases in the middle. CDR3 residues: CAIGDGERNYGYTF. DNA of the CDR3: TGTGCCATCGGAGATGGGGAGAGGAACTATGGCTACACCTTC.

V is TRBV27 and J is TRBJ1-6; the match to TRBD1 covers 8 bases. This CDR3 comprises 15 residues. V was pared by 3 bases and J by 7 bases, with 5 bases of the junction left unmatched. Germline lookup yields CDR1 MNHEY and CDR2 SMNVEV (reference sequence). CDR3 protein: CASSLGRQGNSPLHF. The CDR3 DNA is TGTGCCAGCAGTTTGGGACGACAGGGGAATTCACCCCTCCACTTT.

The chain carries TRBV4-3 and TRBJ1-2; 10 nucleotides agree with TRBD1. CDR1 is LGHNA, CDR2 YSLEER, per germline. This CDR3 has 16 amino acids. The junction had 9 bases not matched to a gene; V was cut back by 0 bases and J by 8 bases. The CDR3 sequence is CASSQDVGGQGRGYTF. The CDR3 bases are TGCGCCAGCAGCCAAGATGTCGGGGGACAGGGGAGAGGCTACACCTTC.

Details on this clone: At the DNA level, this CDR3 is encoded by other sequences in the same sample as well. The genes are TRBV7-9 and TRBJ1-3, with 9 bases lining up with TRBD1. The V and J ends lost 3 bases and 2 bases, in that order; junction bases with no gene match: 2. This CDR3 has 15 amino acids. Germline CDR1 reads SEHNR; CDR2 reads FQNEAQ (reference sequence). CDR3 loop: CASSLGTGTGNTIYF. The CDR3 DNA is TGTGCCAGCAGCTTGGGGACAGGGACTGGAAACACCATATATTTT. The variable domain in full, with the rest retrieved from reference TRBV7-9 and TRBJ1-3, is DTGVSQNPRHKITKRGQNVTFRCDPISEHNRLYWYRQTLGQGPEFLTYFQNEAQLEKSRLLSDRFSAERPKGSFSTLEIQRTEQGDSAMYLCASSLGTGTGNTIYFGEGSWLTVV.

This clone was seen just once. V is TRBV5-4 and J is TRBJ2-2; TRBD2 agrees at 10 bases. J gave up 8 bases and V 0 bases, and 4 bases lay outside the gene matches. CDR1 SGHNT and CDR2 YYREEE come from the germline V gene (reference sequence). CDR3 size: 15 residues. The CDR3 DNA reads as TGTGCCAGCAGCTTGGAAGCGGGGGGGCCTGGGGAGCTGTTTTTT. Encoded protein: CASSLEAGGPGELFF.

The V call is TRBV30, the J call TRBJ1-5, with 8 bases that match TRBD1. This CDR3 has 14 residues. From germline, CDR1 is GTSNPN and CDR2 SVGIG (reference sequence). The trim removed 2 bases at V and 2 bases at J, leaving 2 bases unmatched. CDR3 residues: CAWSIQGGNQPQHF. CDR3 coding DNA: TGTGCCTGGAGTATACAGGGGGGCAATCAGCCCCAGCATTTT.

The V and J genes are TRBV25-1 and TRBJ1-2; 7 bases line up with TRBD1. Trimming at V came to 4 bases and at J to 2 bases, leaving 4 bases not matched to a gene. Per germline, CDR1 MGHDK and CDR2 SYGVNS. The CDR3 length is 14 residues. The CDR3: CASSGTGANYGYTF. The CDR3 bases are TGTGCCAGCAGTGGTACAGGGGCCAACTATGGCTACACCTTC.

V is TRBV5-4 and J is TRBJ2-3; D is uncertain. V lost 4 bases and J 1 base, leaving 7 bases between the germline ends. CDR1 is SGHNT, CDR2 YYREEE, per germline (reference sequence). The CDR3 covers 13 residues. The CDR3 reads CASSPPGTDTQYF. In DNA form, the CDR3 reads TGTGCCAGCAGCCCCCCGGGCACAGATACGCAGTATTTT.

The V and J genes are TRBV5-4 and TRBJ1-6; 8 nucleotides line up with TRBD1. The CDR3 loop spans 16 amino acids. The germline V gene encodes CDR1 SGHNT and CDR2 YYREEE (reference sequence). V trimming: 4 bases; J trimming: 7 bases; junction bases outside the gene matches: 10. The CDR3 is CASSNPTGQANSPLHF. The CDR3 DNA reads as TGTGCCAGCAGCAACCCAACGGGACAGGCCAATTCACCCCTCCACTTT.

The sample holds one count of this clone. This chain joins TRBV25-1 and TRBJ2-7; D uncertain. Trimming cost V 1 base and J 9 bases, with 19 bases left between them. The CDR3 covers 15 residues. Germline V lookup: CDR1 MGHDK, CDR2 SYGVNS. CDR3 loop: CASSESIELLGGQYF. In DNA form, the CDR3 reads TGTGCCAGCAGTGAATCCATCGAGCTACTTGGCGGGCAGTACTTC.

The chain joins TRBV5-8 to TRBJ1-5; D call uncertain. CDR3 length: 15 residues. Trimming took off 4 bases at V and 3 bases at J, with 14 bases between the two ends. The germline CDR1 and CDR2 sequences are SGHTS and YDEGEE. The CDR3 nucleotides read TGTGCCAGCAGCAGAAGCGGGAGCTACAATCAGCCCCAGCATTTT. This encodes CASSRSGSYNQPQHF.

The chain couples TRBV4-1 to TRBJ1-2; 7 bases match TRBD1. The CDR3 sequence is 14 residues long. V was pared by 0 bases and J by 10 bases, with 8 bases of the junction left unmatched. Germline CDR1 is MGHRA and CDR2 is YSYEKL. Here the CDR3 reads CASSQDPRGRDYTF. In DNA form, the CDR3 reads TGCGCCAGCAGCCAAGATCCAAGGGGGCGCGACTACACCTTC.

CDR3 in DNA: TGTGCCAGTACCCCGGAACAGCGGACTGAAGCTTTCTTT. Translated: CASTPEQRTEAFF. The rearrangement links TRBV19 to TRBJ1-1; D is ambiguous. Germline CDR1 and CDR2: LNHDA and SQIVND (reference sequence). This CDR3 contains 13 residues. The germline V and J ends were trimmed by 7 bases and 5 bases, with 14 bases remaining between them.

V usage is TRBV7-2 and J usage is TRBJ1-1; D possibly corresponds to TRBD1 (6 bases). Germline V gene sequence: CDR1 SGHTA, CDR2 FQGNSA. CDR3 length equals 16 residues. The V end lost 0 bases, the J end lost 1 base, and 12 bases lay between the germline ends. The DNA for the CDR3 is TGTGCCAGCAGCTTAGCGCTCGGGGGGCCGAACACTGAAGCTTTCTTT. Amino acids: CASSLALGGPNTEAFF. Combining the CDR3 with reference TRBV7-2 and TRBJ1-1 gives the whole variable domain GAGVSQSPSNKVTEKGKDVELRCDPISGHTALYWYRQSLGQGLEFLIYFQGNSAPDKSGLPSDRFSAERTGGSVSTLTIQRTQQEDSAVYLCASSLALGGPNTEAFFGQGTRLTVV.

The chain has TRBV6-5 and TRBJ2-6, with a possible D match to TRBD1 (6 bases). V was cut by 10 bases and J by 2 bases, with 9 bases left in between. This CDR3 contains 13 residues. The germline CDR1 and CDR2 sequences are MNHEY and SVGAGI. CDR3 amino acids: CATYRAGANVLTF. DNA of the CDR3: TGTGCCACTTACAGGGCTGGGGCCAACGTCCTGACTTTC.

V gene TRBV2 combines with J gene TRBJ1-2; TRBD1 might be the D (6 bases). CDR1 and CDR2 (germline): SNHLY, FYNNEI. V was shortened by 5 bases and J by 6 bases, with 16 bases between the two germline ends. This CDR3 has 14 amino acids. CDR3 sequence (DNA): TGTGCCAGCAGTATAAACCCAGGGGCTGATGGCTACACCTTC. Its protein product is CASSINPGADGYTF. Drawing the rest from reference TRBV2 and TRBJ1-2, the complete variable domain is EPEVTQTPSHQVTQMGQEVILRCVPISNHLYFYWYRQILGQKVEFLVSFYNNEISEKSEIFDDQFSVERPDGSNFTLKIRSTKLEDSAMYFCASSINPGADGYTFGSGTRLTVV.

The rearrangement links TRBV19 to TRBJ1-3; the match to TRBD1 covers 7 bases. Germline CDR1 reads LNHDA; CDR2 reads SQIVND (reference sequence). This CDR3 has 13 residues. The V and J ends lost 8 bases and 0 bases, in that order; junction bases with no gene match: 1. CDR3 sequence reads: CASHRGSGNTIYF. The CDR3 coding sequence is TGTGCCAGTCACAGGGGCTCTGGAAACACCATATATTTT.

The rearrangement uses TRBV19 and TRBJ2-7; 10 nucleotides match TRBD1. The V gene's germline CDR1 is LNHDA and CDR2 SQIVND (reference sequence). The ends lost 2 bases at V and 5 bases at J; junction bases unmatched: 9. The CDR3 spans 16 residues. The CDR3 loop reads CASSISSGQGFHEQYF. The DNA of the CDR3 is TGTGCCAGTAGTATATCTTCGGGACAGGGGTTCCACGAGCAGTACTTC.

The V gene is TRBV5-1, the J gene TRBJ1-6, with a possible D match to TRBD1 (5 bases). With 0 bases removed from V and 3 bases from J, the gap between germline ends came to 7 bases. From germline, CDR1 is SGHRS and CDR2 YFSETQ. The CDR3 sequence is 15 residues long. The CDR3 region is CASSLGGLYNSPLHF. DNA for the CDR3: TGCGCCAGCAGCTTGGGGGGCCTCTATAATTCACCCCTCCACTTT. The whole variable domain, remainder taken from reference TRBV5-1 and TRBJ1-6, is KAGVTQTPRYLIKTRGQQVTLSCSPISGHRSVSWYQQTPGQGLQFLFEYFSETQRNKGNFPGRFSGRQFSNSRSEMNVSTLELGDSALYLCASSLGGLYNSPLHFGNGTRLTVT.

This clone has more than one count but fewer than ten. The genes are TRBV28 and TRBJ1-3, with a tentative D call TRBD1 (6 bases). Germline CDR1 MDHEN, CDR2 SYDVKM. This CDR3 region has 17 residues. V was trimmed by 4 bases and J by 0 bases, leaving 16 bases between them. The CDR3 DNA reads TGTGCCAGCAGTTCATTTCCGGGACATTACTCTGGAAACACCATATATTTT. This translates into CASSSFPGHYSGNTIYF.